This TCR beta chain derives from a study of spatial heterogeneity in lung cancer. From germline, CDR1 is MDHEN and CDR2 SYDVKM. The CDR3 has 15 amino acids. Trimming stripped 2 bases from V and 5 bases from J, with 15 bases between. Time point specified: sample taken at primary tumor resection. The study sequenced unsorted whole RNA from tumor, nontumor lung or frozen PBMC. Study results and caveats: The number of expanded tumor alpha and beta chains correlated with mutation number.

TCRdb ran MiXCR on the 5' RACE reads and lists one entry per CDR3 protein. Of about 18,000 distinct CDR3 sequences listed, approximately 6.5% are singletons. This clonotype came up many times. The target antigen is unknown. V and J are TRBV28 and TRBJ1-2; D perhaps matches TRBD1 (5 bases). Sequenced here: lung tumor tissue, sampled at surgery. The TCR was taken from a female donor with early-stage non-small cell lung cancer. The CDR3 region is CASSLGAPGGYGYTF. In nucleotides, the CDR3 is TGTGCCAGCAGTTTAGGGGCCCCTGGGGGTTATGGCTACACCTTC.